This entry is about one T cell receptor beta chain. The data belong to a study of patients and donors after allogeneic stem cell transplantation. TCRdb re-called the RT-PCR reads through MiXCR, storing one row per CDR3 protein. The profile shows some 880,000 distinct CDR3 sequences, more than 15% of them singletons. V was shortened by 2 bases and J by 2 bases, with 10 bases between the two germline ends. There are 15 residues in the CDR3. CDR1 is SGHDT, CDR2 YYEEEE, per germline. The sample was blood, either unsorted or a sorted T cell fraction (not recorded which). The chain couples TRBV5-6 to TRBJ2-2, with a weak D call TRBD1 (5 bases). This receptor was taken from a human donor who was either an allogeneic HSCT recipient or a stem cell or donor lymphocyte infusion donor (not recorded which). It is not recorded whose cells these are; they may come from a transplant donor. CDR3 nucleotides: TGTGCCAGCAGCTTCGACAGAATTAACACCGGGGAGCTGTTTTTT. This translates into CASSFDRINTGELFF. The variable domain in full, with the rest retrieved from reference TRBV5-6 and TRBJ2-2, is DAGVTQSPTHLIKTRGQQVTLRCSPKSGHDTVSWYQQALGQGPQFIFQYYEEEERQRGNFPDRFSGHQFPNYSSELNVNALLLGDSALYLCASSFDRINTGELFFGEGSRLTVL.